Listed here are 21 T cell receptor beta chains from one sample, sequenced in a study of blood T cell repertoires in COVID-19. Here immunoSEQ multiplex PCR was the method, and the copy in TCRdb shows in-frame clones only, minus some. The sample lists fewer than 300,000 clones, 88% occurring once. Sequences were obtained from PBMCs or T cells enriched from blood (not recorded which). All receptors derive from a woman aged 35 to 49 with acute COVID-19.

The chain combines TRBV2 with TRBJ1-1; D gene unclear. V was cut by 8 bases and J by 1 base, with 5 bases left in between. Germline values: CDR1 SNHLY, CDR2 FYNNEI. The CDR3 is made up of 11 amino acids. The CDR3 DNA reads TGTGCCAGCCACAGGAACACTGAAGCTTTCTTT. It specifies CASHRNTEAFF.

This CDR3 reads CASSLSRLSAFF. The CDR3 DNA sequence: TGTGCCAGCAGCCTCTCGCGCCTGTCAGCTTTCTTT. The chain links TRBV7-9 to TRBJ1-1; unclear D gene. This CDR3 has 12 amino acids. V was cut by 5 bases and J by 10 bases, with 14 bases left in between. Germline CDR1 and CDR2: SEHNR and FQNEAQ (reference sequence).

The genes are TRBV19 and TRBJ1-1, with 11 positions matching TRBD1. The CDR3 is 15 amino acids. The V and J ends lost 4 bases and 1 base, in that order; junction bases with no gene match: 2. Germline V lookup: CDR1 LNHDA, CDR2 SQIVND (reference sequence). DNA for the CDR3: TGTGCCAGTAGTAGGGACAGGGGGACGAACACTGAAGCTTTCTTT. Protein: CASSRDRGTNTEAFF.

The sample holds one count of this clone. The rearrangement links TRBV27 to TRBJ1-2, with D maybe TRBD1 (5 bases). Germline lookup yields CDR1 MNHEY and CDR2 SMNVEV (reference sequence). The CDR3 spans 14 residues. V was clipped by 4 bases and J by 4 bases, with 13 bases between them. The CDR3 nucleotides are TGTGCCAGCAGTTCCCCGGGGGTTTCCTATGGCTACACCTTC. Residues: CASSSPGVSYGYTF.

The rearrangement links TRBV30 to TRBJ2-5; D gene uncertain. The germline V gene has CDR1 GTSNPN and CDR2 SVGIG (reference sequence). The length of the CDR3 is 13 residues. V lost 4 bases to trimming and J lost 1 base, with 10 bases between them. The CDR3 loop is CAWNGQFQETQYF. The CDR3 DNA follows: TGTGCCTGGAATGGGCAGTTCCAAGAGACCCAGTACTTC.

The chain links TRBV3-1 (or the pseudogene TRBV3-2) to TRBJ1-1; the D gene is possibly TRBD1 (5 bases). This CDR3 is 14 amino acids long. V lost 6 bases to trimming and J lost 5 bases, with 16 bases between them. CDR1 is LGHDT and CDR2 is YNNKEL in the germline V gene (reference sequence). Here the CDR3 reads CASSQSRVITEAFF. The CDR3, as DNA: TGTGCCAGCAGTCAGTCCAGGGTGATAACTGAAGCTTTCTTT.

CDR3 residues: CAISERDFRDRGLRGELFF. The CDR3 bases are TGTGCCATCAGTGAGAGGGACTTCCGGGACAGGGGGCTTCGAGGGGAGCTGTTTTTT. The chain recombines TRBV10-3 with TRBJ2-2; 12 positions match TRBD1. The CDR3 contains 19 residues. With V trimmed by 2 bases and J by 8 bases, 15 bases remained unmatched. From germline, CDR1 is ENHRY and CDR2 SYGVKD.

The V gene is TRBV7-8, the J gene TRBJ2-7, with 9 bases matching TRBD1. Germline loops: CDR1 SGHVS, CDR2 FQNEAQ. This CDR3 spans 15 amino acids. Germline trimming cut 1 base from V and 2 bases from J; bases unmatched to any gene: 3. The CDR3 loop reads CASSLEGTGPYEQYF. CDR3 in DNA: TGTGCCAGCAGCTTAGAAGGGACAGGGCCCTACGAGCAGTACTTC.

This chain uses TRBV9 with TRBJ1-1; no clear D gene. The CDR3 consists of 14 residues. Between the trimmed V and J ends, which lost 2 bases and 0 bases, there was a span of 8 bases. Germline lookup yields CDR1 SGDLS and CDR2 YYNGEE. The CDR3 bases are TGTGCCAGCAGCGTTACGTCGGTGAACACTGAAGCTTTCTTT. Translation: CASSVTSVNTEAFF.

The genes are TRBV19 and TRBJ1-5; 11 bases agree with TRBD1. V was clipped by 4 bases and J by 0 bases; unmatched bases: 5. CDR3 length: 17 residues. CDR1 and CDR2 from the germline V gene are LNHDA and SQIVND (reference sequence). For the CDR3, the DNA is TGTGCCAGTAGTAGGGACAGGGGGACCGATAGCAATCAGCCCCAGCATTTT. Protein: CASSRDRGTDSNQPQHF.

V usage is TRBV30 and J usage is TRBJ2-2; 13 nucleotides line up with TRBD2. CDR3 size: 15 residues. V dropped 4 bases and J dropped 7; count of bases not matched to a gene: 6. CDR1 is GTSNPN and CDR2 is SVGIG in the germline V gene (reference sequence). The CDR3: CAWKGLAGVFGELFF. DNA for the CDR3: TGTGCCTGGAAAGGACTAGCGGGAGTTTTCGGGGAGCTGTTTTTT.

This sequence joins TRBV18 and TRBJ2-1, with 9 bases aligning to TRBD2. V dropped 1 base and J dropped 6; count of bases not matched to a gene: 7. Germline lookup yields CDR1 KGHSH and CDR2 LQKENI. The CDR3 totals 16 residues. This CDR3 reads CASSPLGASGINEQFF. The DNA of the CDR3 is TGTGCCAGCTCACCACTCGGGGCTAGCGGGATCAATGAGCAGTTCTTC.

V gene TRBV2 combines with J gene TRBJ2-1; 11 positions agree with TRBD2. J was trimmed by 4 bases and V by 10 bases; bases with no gene match: 9. Germline CDR1 is SNHLY and CDR2 is FYNNEI. The CDR3 extends over 15 amino acids. DNA for the CDR3: TGTGCCACTAAGCCCGGGACTAGCGGATACAATGAGCAGTTCTTC. It is translated as CATKPGTSGYNEQFF.

The V call is TRBV18, the J call TRBJ1-2; possible D gene TRBD1, 5 bases. There are 13 residues in the CDR3. V was cut by 3 bases and J by 7 bases, with 12 bases left in between. CDR1 and CDR2 (germline): KGHSH, LQKENI. The chain's CDR3 is CASSPGGDLGYTF. CDR3 nucleotide sequence: TGTGCCAGCTCACCCGGAGGGGATCTTGGCTACACCTTC.

The rearrangement joins TRBV28 to TRBJ1-4; D unclear. The CDR3 contains 15 residues. V was clipped by 3 bases and J by 9 bases, with 17 bases between them. Germline V gives CDR1 MDHEN, CDR2 SYDVKM. The CDR3 region is CASSLAEGEWQKLFF. DNA of the CDR3: TGTGCCAGCAGTTTGGCGGAAGGCGAGTGGCAAAAACTGTTTTTT.

V usage is TRBV10-1 and J usage is TRBJ2-1; 8 bases line up with TRBD2. CDR3 length: 16 residues. V lost 0 bases to trimming and J lost 5 bases; unmatched junction nucleotides: 6. CDR1 and CDR2 (germline): WNHNN, SYGVQD (reference sequence). The CDR3, as DNA: TGCGCCAGCAGTGAGTCCATTCAGCGGGGGAACAATGAGCAGTTCTTC. It codes for CASSESIQRGNNEQFF.

Concerning this clone itself: Other DNA sequences of this sample code for an identical CDR3. The rearrangement uses TRBV18 and TRBJ1-1, with a weak D call TRBD1 (6 bases). This CDR3 has 14 residues. V gave up 2 bases and J gave up 0 bases, with 7 bases separating them. CDR1 is KGHSH, CDR2 LQKENI, per germline. Written as DNA, the CDR3 is TGTGCCAGCTCACCAGGACAGCTGAACACTGAAGCTTTCTTT. Translation: CASSPGQLNTEAFF.

Concerning this clone: The sample carries other DNA sequences with the same CDR3. The gene calls are TRBV6-5 and TRBJ1-4; tentative D call: TRBD1 (5 bases). Germline CDR1 reads MNHEY; CDR2 reads SVGAGI. This CDR3 region has 14 residues. V was shortened by 0 bases and J by 5 bases, with 7 bases between the two germline ends. The CDR3 protein is CASSYSYRNEKLFF. The CDR3 nucleotides read TGTGCCAGCAGTTACTCCTACAGGAATGAAAAACTGTTTTTT.

J is TRBJ2-7 and V is TRBV7-9, with D perhaps TRBD2 (6 bases). Trimming pared 1 base from V and 4 bases from J, leaving 14 bases between. The germline CDR1 and CDR2 sequences are SEHNR and FQNEAQ (reference sequence). The CDR3 has 15 residues. CDR3 DNA: TGTGCCAGCAGCTTAGTAGGAGGGAGAATGTACGAGCAGTACTTC. Residues: CASSLVGGRMYEQYF. The whole variable domain, filled in from reference TRBV7-9 and TRBJ2-7, reads DTGVSQNPRHKITKRGQNVTFRCDPISEHNRLYWYRQTLGQGPEFLTYFQNEAQLEKSRLLSDRFSAERPKGSFSTLEIQRTEQGDSAMYLCASSLVGGRMYEQYFGPGTRLTVT.

The chain carries TRBV24-1 and TRBJ2-7; the match to TRBD1 covers 9 bases. V shed 3 bases, J shed 5 bases, and the junction held 10 bases outside the gene matches. There are 16 residues in the CDR3. The germline V gene has CDR1 KGHDR and CDR2 SFDVKD. CDR3 DNA sequence: TGTGCCACCAGTGATACCCAGACAGGGGGTATCGACGAGCAGTACTTC. It codes for CATSDTQTGGIDEQYF.

Only one count was recorded for this clone. The chain employs TRBV9 and TRBJ2-3; tentatively, D is TRBD2 (5 bases). The ends were cut back, 1 base at V and 1 base at J, with 7 bases in the middle. CDR3 length: 14 residues. CDR1 SGDLS and CDR2 YYNGEE come from the germline V gene. For the CDR3, the DNA is TGTGCCAGCAGCGTATTCGGGGGCACAGATACGCAGTATTTT. This translates into CASSVFGGTDTQYF. The entire variable domain, with the rest obtained from reference TRBV9 and TRBJ2-3, is as follows: DSGVTQTPKHLITATGQRVTLRCSPRSGDLSVYWYQQSLDQGLQFLIQYYNGEERAKGNILERFSAQQFPDLHSELNLSSLELGDSALYFCASSVFGGTDTQYFGPGTRLTVL.